A selection of T cell receptor beta chains follows, all from one sample in a study of response to subunit inactivated influenza vaccine. Each CDR3 protein is one row after TCRdb ran MiXCR on the RT-PCR reads. The sample yields more than 500,000 distinct CDR3 sequences, around 11% seen once. This sample was shared with a second study, whose subject was T cells expressing NK-cell markers.

Source: PBMCs from blood, taken on the day of vaccination. These receptor sequences come from a man in his forties or fifties who received an inactivated influenza vaccine. CDR3s include the opening cysteine and the closing phenylalanine or tryptophan.

V,J,CDR3
TRBV5-1,TRBJ2-3,CASSSGGSGRTDTQYF
TRBV6-2/TRBV6-3,TRBJ2-3,CASSDQMVQIRYF
TRBV9,TRBJ2-5,CASSVFGAQETQYF
TRBV2,TRBJ2-3,CASSETPGSIPDTQYF
TRBV23-1,TRBJ2-7,CASSRLAGTFYEQYF
TRBV5-1,TRBJ2-1,CASSLEGSSEQFF
TRBV15,TRBJ2-1,CATRWDSDNEQFF
TRBV6-5,TRBJ1-1,CASSYSGRGIFTEAFF
TRBV5-4,TRBJ2-1,CASSLGQSYNEQFF
TRBV7-9,TRBJ2-7,CASSSDWIAGQNYEQYF
TRBV11-2,TRBJ2-3,CASSPSRGRGTDTQYF
TRBV12-3/TRBV12-4,TRBJ1-2,CASSLLEVGRGYTF
TRBV4-2,TRBJ2-2,CASSQEGASGELFF
TRBV28,TRBJ2-7,CASSLWGPHYEQYF
TRBV6-5,TRBJ2-1,CASSDDINEQFF
TRBV27,TRBJ2-5,CASSLGTEKETQYF
TRBV5-1,TRBJ1-3,CASSLVALEQGNTIYF
TRBV4-3,TRBJ1-5,CASSQDWDRVQPQHF
TRBV5-6,TRBJ2-1,CASSSTSGPPLKEQFF
TRBV10-3,TRBJ2-1,CAISDGTSGGRGEQFF
TRBV29-1,TRBJ1-2,CSAWTEGSYGYTF
TRBV14,TRBJ2-2,CASSQAVRITGELFF
TRBV6-4,TRBJ2-7,CASSDRTSGVRYEQYF
TRBV28,TRBJ2-4,CASSYIAKNIQYF
TRBV7-9,TRBJ2-5,CASSFGGGRETQYF
TRBV20-1,TRBJ2-5,CSAADWRSYQETQYF
TRBV12-3/TRBV12-4,TRBJ1-2,CASKVGQARGGYTF
TRBV4-3,TRBJ1-2,CASSRARMGQNYGYTF
TRBV11-2,TRBJ1-5,CASSLEVARGAQHF
TRBV7-6,TRBJ2-1,CASSPTGGEQFF
TRBV4-2,TRBJ1-4,CASSQDQGAREKLFF
TRBV20-1,TRBJ2-1,CSARGTGDNEQFF